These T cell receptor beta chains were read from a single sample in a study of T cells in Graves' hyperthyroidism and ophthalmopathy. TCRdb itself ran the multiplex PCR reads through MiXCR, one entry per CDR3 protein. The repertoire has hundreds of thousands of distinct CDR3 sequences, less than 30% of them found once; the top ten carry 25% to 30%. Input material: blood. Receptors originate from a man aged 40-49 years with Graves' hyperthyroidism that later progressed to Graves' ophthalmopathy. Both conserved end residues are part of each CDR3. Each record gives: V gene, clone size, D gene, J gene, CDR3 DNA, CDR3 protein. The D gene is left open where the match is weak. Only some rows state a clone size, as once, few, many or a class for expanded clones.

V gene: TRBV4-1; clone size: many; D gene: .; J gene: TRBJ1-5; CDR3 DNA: TGCGCCAGCAGCCCTACTTCCCAGGGTATCCGGCAGCCCCAGCATTTT; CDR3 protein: CASSPTSQGIRQPQHF
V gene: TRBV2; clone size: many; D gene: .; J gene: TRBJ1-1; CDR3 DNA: TGTGCCAGCGCTGGTGAGGGGGTCGCTTTCTTT; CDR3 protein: CASAGEGVAFF
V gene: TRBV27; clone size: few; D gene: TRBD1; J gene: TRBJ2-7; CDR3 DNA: TGTGCCAGCAGCCCCACCGGGACAGGGGGTTCGGAGCAGTACTTC; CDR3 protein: CASSPTGTGGSEQYF
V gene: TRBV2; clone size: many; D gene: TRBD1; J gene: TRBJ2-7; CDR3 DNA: TGTGCCAGCATTGGGACAGGGTTCAGAGAGCAGTACTTC; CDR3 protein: CASIGTGFREQYF
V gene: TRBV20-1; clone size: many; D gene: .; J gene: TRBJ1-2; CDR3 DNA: TGCAGTGCTAGCCCCCTGGATAGGAAACTTAACTACGGCTACACCTTC; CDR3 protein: CSASPLDRKLNYGYTF
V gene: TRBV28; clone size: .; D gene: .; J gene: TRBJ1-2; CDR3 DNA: TGTGCCAGCACACCGGGAAACTATGGCTACACCTTC; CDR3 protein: CASTPGNYGYTF
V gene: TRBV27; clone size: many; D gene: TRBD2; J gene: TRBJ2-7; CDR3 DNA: TGTGCCAGCAGACCTGGACTAGCGGGAACCTACGAGCAGTACTTC; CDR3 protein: CASRPGLAGTYEQYF
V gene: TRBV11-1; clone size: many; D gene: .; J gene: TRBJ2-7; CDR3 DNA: TGTGCCAGCAGCCCAACAGGGTGGGCCGAGCAGTACTTC; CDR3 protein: CASSPTGWAEQYF
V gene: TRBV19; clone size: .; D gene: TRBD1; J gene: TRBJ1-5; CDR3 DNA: TGTGCCAGTAGTTCGGGACAGGGAAGGTTAGGGCAGCCCCAGCATTTT; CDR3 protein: CASSSGQGRLGQPQHF
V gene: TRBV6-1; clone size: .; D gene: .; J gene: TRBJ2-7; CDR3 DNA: TGTGCCAGCAGTGAAATAGACAGGAGAGGCTACGAGCAGTACTTC; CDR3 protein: CASSEIDRRGYEQYF
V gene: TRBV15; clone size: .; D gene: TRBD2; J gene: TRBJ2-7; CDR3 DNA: TGTGCCACCAGCGCAACTAGCGGAGGACCCTACGAGCAGTACTTC; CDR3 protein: CATSATSGGPYEQYF
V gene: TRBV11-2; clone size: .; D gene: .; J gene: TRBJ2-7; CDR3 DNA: TGTGCCAGCAGCTTGGAGGGGATCCGCTCCTACGAGCAGTACTTC; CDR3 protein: CASSLEGIRSYEQYF
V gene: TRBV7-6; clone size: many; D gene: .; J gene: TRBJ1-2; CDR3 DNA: TGTGCCAGCAGCCCCCAGGGGCCCTTGGCCTATGGCTACACCTTC; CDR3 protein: CASSPQGPLAYGYTF
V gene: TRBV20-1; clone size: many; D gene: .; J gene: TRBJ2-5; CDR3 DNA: TGCAGTGCCAAGCCAAGTGAAGAGACCCAGTACTTC; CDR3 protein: CSAKPSEETQYF
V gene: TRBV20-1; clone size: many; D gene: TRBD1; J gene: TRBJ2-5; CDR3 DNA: TGCAGTGCTAGGACAGGGGGCGGCGAGACCCAGTACTTC; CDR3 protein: CSARTGGGETQYF